This TCR beta chain was sequenced during a study of CD4+ T cells in melanoma. Points from the study as a whole: Diverse differentiation states were reported for melanoma neoantigen-specific CD4+ T cells.

Germline assignment: CDR1 MNHNS and CDR2 SASEGT. Trimming removed 8 bases at V and 4 bases at J, with 17 bases between. CDR3 length: 14 amino acids. As regards this clone: Its antigen is unidentified.

Repertoires were generated with immunoSEQ multiplex PCR, while TCRdb's copy carries only in-frame clones and drops some. The sample yields fewer than 150,000 clones, about 90% seen once. The source is a human donor with melanoma. This rearrangement joins TRBV6-1 to TRBJ2-5; D is unclear. Here the CDR3 reads CASSSLLRGETQYF. CDR3 DNA sequence: TGTGCCAGCTCCTCCCTCCTCCGCGGAGAGACCCAGTACTTC.